The 18 T cell receptor beta chains presented below share a single source sample, sequenced in a study of CD8+ T cells in alopecia areata. Treatment of the sample: oral pan-JAK inhibitor, 5-10 mg twice daily. Investigators isolated RNA and reverse transcribed it into cDNA to act as the sequencing template. The method was immunoSEQ multiplex PCR; TCRdb's version includes in-frame clones alone and lacks a portion of them. Of 250,000 to 300,000 clones listed, 58% were seen once; the top ten hold more than 1.5%. Sequenced here: CD4+ T cells sorted from blood, sampled at week 24, from a patient treated with tofacitinib. These receptors were obtained from a human donor with alopecia areata.

This clone has a handful of counts. This chain uses TRBV6-5 with TRBJ2-5; TRBD1 matches 10 bases. The V segment lost 0 bases and the J segment 3 bases; nucleotides outside the gene matches: 1. Germline CDR1 MNHEY, CDR2 SVGAGI. This CDR3 spans 15 amino acids. Written as DNA, the CDR3 is TGTGCCAGCAGTTACTCCGGGACAGGGGAAGAGACCCAGTACTTC. Translation: CASSYSGTGEETQYF.

V and J are TRBV19 and TRBJ1-5; D not resolved. The CDR3 consists of 12 residues. V was pared by 4 bases and J by 5 bases, with 6 bases between. Germline V gene lookup returns CDR1 LNHDA and CDR2 SQIVND (reference sequence). The CDR3 nucleotides read TGTGCCAGTAGTACTTCCTATCAGCCCCAGCATTTT. This codes for CASSTSYQPQHF.

This clone occurred a few times. The genes are TRBV10-3 and TRBJ1-6; D is undetermined. CDR3 size: 15 residues. Germline values: CDR1 ENHRY, CDR2 SYGVKD. The germline V and J ends were trimmed by 4 bases and 4 bases, with 11 bases remaining between them. CDR3 sequence (DNA): TGTGCCATCAGTGGGTACGCGGATTATAATTCACCCCTCCACTTT. As protein: CAISGYADYNSPLHF.

The rearrangement links TRBV29-1 to TRBJ2-2, with D unresolved. With 4 bases removed from V and 0 bases from J, the gap between germline ends came to 6 bases. The CDR3 consists of 13 residues. Germline-derived CDR1 and CDR2 are SQVTM and ANQGSEA. The CDR3 loop is CSVGVTNTGELFF. Written as DNA, the CDR3 is TGCAGCGTTGGGGTTACGAACACCGGGGAGCTGTTTTTT.

V and J are TRBV29-1 and TRBJ1-5; TRBD1 might be the D (6 bases). CDR3 size: 14 residues. Trimming pared 7 bases from V and 6 bases from J, leaving 19 bases between. Germline CDR1 and CDR2: SQVTM and ANQGSEA. CDR3 nucleotide sequence: TGCAGCGCCTCTACGGGGGGCTCGGGTCAGCCCCAGCATTTT. This codes for CSASTGGSGQPQHF.

This clone was found a few times. V gene TRBV25-1 combines with J gene TRBJ1-2; 9 positions agree with TRBD1. CDR1 is MGHDK and CDR2 is SYGVNS in the germline V gene. This CDR3 comprises 15 residues. V gave up 3 bases and J gave up 4 bases; unmatched junction bases: 6. As DNA, the CDR3 is TGTGCCAGCAGTGAGGTGGGGACAGGGCCCTATGGCTACACCTTC. Translation gives CASSEVGTGPYGYTF.

The chain recombines TRBV30 with TRBJ2-2; possible D gene TRBD2, 6 bases. There are 14 residues in the CDR3. Trimming left V 5 bases short and J 0 bases short, with 10 bases between. Germline V gene lookup returns CDR1 GTSNPN and CDR2 SVGIG (reference sequence). CDR3 nucleotides: TGTGCCTGGGTAGCGGCCTCGAACACCGGGGAGCTGTTTTTT. Translated, it gives CAWVAASNTGELFF.

The chain carries TRBV9 and TRBJ1-1; tentative D call: TRBD1 (5 bases). Germline values: CDR1 SGDLS, CDR2 YYNGEE. Trimming pared 4 bases from V and 4 bases from J, leaving 11 bases between. This CDR3 has 13 amino acids. CDR3: CASSSGGSTEAFF. In nucleotides, the CDR3 is TGTGCCAGCAGCTCGGGGGGGAGCACTGAAGCTTTCTTT.

This chain connects TRBV11-2 to TRBJ1-2; 7 bases match TRBD1. Per germline, CDR1 SGHAT and CDR2 FQNNGV. V lost 4 bases and J lost 8; bases outside the gene matches: 7. The CDR3 is 13 residues long. The CDR3 sequence: CASSSDRVGGYTF. The DNA of the CDR3 is TGTGCCAGCAGCTCCGACAGGGTGGGAGGCTACACCTTC.

This clone has just a few counts. This rearrangement joins TRBV19 to TRBJ1-1; D is undetermined. With 5 bases removed from V and 4 bases from J, the gap between germline ends came to 8 bases. Per germline, CDR1 LNHDA and CDR2 SQIVND (reference sequence). This CDR3 is 12 amino acids long. CDR3 nucleotide sequence: TGTGCCAGTAGTGCCCGGAGCACTGAAGCTTTCTTT. This sequence encodes CASSARSTEAFF.

This clone was observed a handful of times. This chain joins TRBV6-5 and TRBJ1-2; tentative D call: TRBD1 (5 bases). Trimming took off 8 bases at V and 8 bases at J, with 12 bases between the two ends. Germline lookup yields CDR1 MNHEY and CDR2 SVGAGI. The CDR3 length is 11 residues. CDR3 loop: CASLGDDGYTF. CDR3 sequence (DNA): TGTGCCAGCCTTGGGGACGACGGCTACACCTTC.

The chain recombines TRBV4-1 with TRBJ2-7, with TRBD1 matching over 9 bases. Germline CDR1 MGHRA, CDR2 YSYEKL. This CDR3 contains 13 residues. V trimming: 8 bases; J trimming: 6 bases; junction bases outside the gene matches: 8. CDR3 DNA: TGCGCCAGCCGGTGGACAGGGGAAAGCGAGCAGTACTTC. It translates to CASRWTGESEQYF.

The chain is built from TRBV25-1 and TRBJ2-5; maybe TRBD1 (6 bases). Between the trimmed V and J ends, which lost 4 bases and 4 bases, there was a span of 13 bases. Germline V gene data show CDR1 as MGHDK and CDR2 as SYGVNS. The CDR3 spans 14 residues. CDR3 residues: CASSGPTGRETQYF. CDR3 DNA sequence: TGTGCCAGCAGTGGACCGACAGGACGAGAGACCCAGTACTTC.

CDR3 coding DNA: TGCGCCAGCAGCCTGCCGACGGGTAGGGTTGTTGGCTACACCTTC. Encoded protein: CASSLPTGRVVGYTF. V usage is TRBV4-1 and J usage is TRBJ1-2; D remains unclear. Trimming shortened V by 4 bases and J by 7 bases, and 19 bases separated the two germline ends. Germline assignment: CDR1 MGHRA and CDR2 YSYEKL. The CDR3 has 15 residues.

This clone is a singleton in its sample. Distinct nucleotide sequences in the sample also encode this CDR3. This chain uses TRBV30 with TRBJ2-6; D gene unclear. The CDR3 extends over 13 amino acids. V gave up 0 bases and J gave up 4 bases, with 4 bases separating them. The V gene's germline CDR1 is GTSNPN and CDR2 SVGIG (reference sequence). CDR3 bases: TGTGCCTGGAGTGTTCCCGGGGCCAACGTCCTGACTTTC. This gives the protein CAWSVPGANVLTF.

This clone has a handful of counts. V and J are TRBV6-5 and TRBJ1-2; TRBD1 matches 10 bases. There are 12 residues in the CDR3. Germline CDR1 is MNHEY and CDR2 is SVGAGI. Trimming took 7 bases from V and 8 from J; bases not matched to a gene: 4. CDR3 region: CASTDRGAGYTF. In DNA, the CDR3 is TGTGCCAGCACGGACAGGGGGGCGGGCTACACCTTC.

Remarks on this clone: Other nucleotide sequences from this sample produce the same CDR3. The chain joins TRBV5-1 to TRBJ2-3; TRBD1 aligns across 7 bases. The CDR3 has 13 residues. J lost 5 bases, V lost 0 bases, and 0 bases had no gene match. CDR1 and CDR2 (germline): SGHRS, YFSETQ. CDR3 sequence reads: CASSLAGGDTQYF. CDR3 sequence (DNA): TGCGCCAGCAGCTTGGCAGGGGGAGATACGCAGTATTTT.

The rearrangement joins TRBV5-1 to TRBJ1-1; perhaps TRBD1 as D (6 bases). CDR1 and CDR2 (germline): SGHRS, YFSETQ. The V and J ends lost 2 bases and 1 base respectively, with 9 bases between them. There are 14 residues in the CDR3. The CDR3, as DNA: TGCGCCAGCAGCTTCAGACAGGCGAACACTGAAGCTTTCTTT. It is translated as CASSFRQANTEAFF.